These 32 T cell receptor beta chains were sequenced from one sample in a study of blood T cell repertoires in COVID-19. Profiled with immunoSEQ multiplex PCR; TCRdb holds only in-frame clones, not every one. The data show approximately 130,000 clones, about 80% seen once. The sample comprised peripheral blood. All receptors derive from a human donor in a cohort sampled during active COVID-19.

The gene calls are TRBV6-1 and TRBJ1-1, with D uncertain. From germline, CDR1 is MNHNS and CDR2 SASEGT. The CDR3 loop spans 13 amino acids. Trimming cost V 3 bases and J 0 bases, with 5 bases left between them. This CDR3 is CASSDNLNTEAFF. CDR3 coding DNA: TGTGCCAGCAGTGATAACTTGAACACTGAAGCTTTCTTT.

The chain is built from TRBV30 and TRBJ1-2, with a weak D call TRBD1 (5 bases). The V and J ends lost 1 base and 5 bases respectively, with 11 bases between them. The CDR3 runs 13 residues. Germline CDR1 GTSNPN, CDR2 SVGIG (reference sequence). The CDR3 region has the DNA TGTGCCTGGAGTGAACAGGACCTATATGGCTACACCTTC. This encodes CAWSEQDLYGYTF.

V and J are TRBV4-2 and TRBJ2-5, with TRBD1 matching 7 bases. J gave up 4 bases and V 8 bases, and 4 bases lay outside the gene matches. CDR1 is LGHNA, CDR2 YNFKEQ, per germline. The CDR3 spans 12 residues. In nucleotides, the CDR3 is TGTGCCAGCTCGAGGGGGCCAGAGACCCAGTACTTC. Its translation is CASSRGPETQYF.

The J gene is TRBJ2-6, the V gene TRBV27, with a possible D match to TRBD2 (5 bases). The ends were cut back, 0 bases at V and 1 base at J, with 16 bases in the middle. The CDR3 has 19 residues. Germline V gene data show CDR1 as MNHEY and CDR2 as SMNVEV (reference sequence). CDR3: CASSLSGSSLSSGANVLTF. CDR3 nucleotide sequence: TGTGCCAGCAGTTTATCCGGGTCTAGCCTATCGTCTGGGGCCAACGTCCTGACTTTC.

For the CDR3, the DNA is TGTGCCAGCAGTCTTACAGGGGTCCCCCCTCTCACCTTC. Translating it yields CASSLTGVPPLTF. The chain joins TRBV28 to TRBJ1-2; 7 bases line up with TRBD1. The CDR3 is 13 residues long. The V segment lost 5 bases and the J segment 13 bases; nucleotides outside the gene matches: 13. Germline CDR1 MDHEN, CDR2 SYDVKM.

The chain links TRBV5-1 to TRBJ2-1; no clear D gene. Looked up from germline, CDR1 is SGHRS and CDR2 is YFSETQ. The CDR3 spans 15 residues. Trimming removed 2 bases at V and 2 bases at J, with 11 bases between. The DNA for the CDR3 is TGCGCCAGCAGCTTAGGCGGCGGAACCTACAATGAGCAGTTCTTC. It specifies CASSLGGGTYNEQFF.

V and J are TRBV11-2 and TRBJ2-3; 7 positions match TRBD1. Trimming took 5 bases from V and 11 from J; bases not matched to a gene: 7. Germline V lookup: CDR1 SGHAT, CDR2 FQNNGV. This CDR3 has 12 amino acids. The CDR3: CASSLPPGGQYF. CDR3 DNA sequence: TGTGCCAGCAGCCTACCACCAGGGGGGCAGTATTTT.

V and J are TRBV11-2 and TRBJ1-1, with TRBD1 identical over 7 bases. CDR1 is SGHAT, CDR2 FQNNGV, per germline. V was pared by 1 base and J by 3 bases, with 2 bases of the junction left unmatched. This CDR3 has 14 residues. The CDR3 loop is CASSLVQGDTEAFF. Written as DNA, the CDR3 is TGTGCCAGCAGCTTAGTCCAGGGGGACACTGAAGCTTTCTTT.

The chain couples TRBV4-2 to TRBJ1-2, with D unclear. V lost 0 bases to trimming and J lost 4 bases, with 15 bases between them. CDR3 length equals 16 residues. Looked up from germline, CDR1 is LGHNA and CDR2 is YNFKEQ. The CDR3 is CASSQEYRSNFYGYTF. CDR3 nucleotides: TGTGCCAGCAGCCAAGAGTATCGATCGAACTTCTATGGCTACACCTTC.

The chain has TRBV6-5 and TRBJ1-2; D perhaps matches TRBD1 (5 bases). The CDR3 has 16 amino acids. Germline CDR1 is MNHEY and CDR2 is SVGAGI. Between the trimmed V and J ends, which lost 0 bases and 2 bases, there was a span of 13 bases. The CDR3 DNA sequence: TGTGCCAGCAGTTACTCGACAGCCCAGGGAAACTATGGCTACACCTTC. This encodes CASSYSTAQGNYGYTF.

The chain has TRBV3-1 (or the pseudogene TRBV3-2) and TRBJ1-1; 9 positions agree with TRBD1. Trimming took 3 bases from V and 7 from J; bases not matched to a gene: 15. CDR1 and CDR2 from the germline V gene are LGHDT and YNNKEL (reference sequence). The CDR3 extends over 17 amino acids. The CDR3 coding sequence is TGTGCCAGCAGCCAGGGGCGTAAGGGGACAGGGCGTGGTGAAGCTTTCTTT. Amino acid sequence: CASSQGRKGTGRGEAFF.

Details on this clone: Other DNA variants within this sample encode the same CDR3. The chain's CDR3 is CAWSHRGNQPQHF. CDR3 sequence (DNA): TGTGCCTGGAGTCACAGGGGCAATCAGCCCCAGCATTTT. The chain uses TRBV30 and TRBJ1-5, with D perhaps matching TRBD1 (6 bases). V was pared by 2 bases and J by 2 bases, with 7 bases between. CDR1 is GTSNPN, CDR2 SVGIG, per germline (reference sequence). CDR3 size: 13 residues.

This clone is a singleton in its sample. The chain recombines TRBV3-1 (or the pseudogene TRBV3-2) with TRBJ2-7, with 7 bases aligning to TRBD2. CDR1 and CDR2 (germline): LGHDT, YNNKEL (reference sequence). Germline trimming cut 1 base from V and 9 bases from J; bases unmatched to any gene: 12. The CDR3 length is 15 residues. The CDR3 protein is CASSQARAPTGGQYF. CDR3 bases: TGTGCCAGCAGCCAAGCGAGGGCGCCGACGGGGGGGCAGTACTTC.

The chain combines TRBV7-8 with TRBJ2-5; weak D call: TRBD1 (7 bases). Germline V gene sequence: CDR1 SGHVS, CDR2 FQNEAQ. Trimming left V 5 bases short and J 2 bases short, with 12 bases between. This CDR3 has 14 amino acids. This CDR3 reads CASSPGGTQETQYF. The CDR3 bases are TGTGCCAGCAGCCCAGGGGGGACACAAGAGACCCAGTACTTC.

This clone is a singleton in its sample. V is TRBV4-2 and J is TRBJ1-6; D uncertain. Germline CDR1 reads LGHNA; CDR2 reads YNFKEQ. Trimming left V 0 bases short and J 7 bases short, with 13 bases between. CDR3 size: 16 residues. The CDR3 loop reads CASSQDPGRSNSPLHF. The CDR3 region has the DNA TGTGCCAGCAGCCAAGATCCTGGGAGATCGAATTCACCCCTCCACTTT.

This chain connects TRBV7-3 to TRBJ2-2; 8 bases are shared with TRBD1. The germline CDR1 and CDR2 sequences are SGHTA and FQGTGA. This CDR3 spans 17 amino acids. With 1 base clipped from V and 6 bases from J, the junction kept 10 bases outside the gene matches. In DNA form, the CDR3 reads TGTGCCAGCAGCTTAAGGCTCGGGGCAGGGGGCCCCGGGGAGCTGTTTTTT. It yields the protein CASSLRLGAGGPGELFF.

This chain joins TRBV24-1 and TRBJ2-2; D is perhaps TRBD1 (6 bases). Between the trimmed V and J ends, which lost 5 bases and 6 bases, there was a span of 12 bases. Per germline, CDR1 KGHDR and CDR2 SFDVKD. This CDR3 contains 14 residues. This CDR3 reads CATSGYNRAGELFF. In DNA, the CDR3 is TGTGCCACCAGTGGTTATAACAGGGCCGGGGAGCTGTTTTTT.

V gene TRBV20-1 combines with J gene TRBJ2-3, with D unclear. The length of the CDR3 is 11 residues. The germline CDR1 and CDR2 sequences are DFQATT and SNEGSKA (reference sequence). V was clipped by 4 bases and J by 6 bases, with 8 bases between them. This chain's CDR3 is CSAKRRDTQYF. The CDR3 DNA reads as TGCAGTGCTAAGAGGCGGGATACGCAGTATTTT.

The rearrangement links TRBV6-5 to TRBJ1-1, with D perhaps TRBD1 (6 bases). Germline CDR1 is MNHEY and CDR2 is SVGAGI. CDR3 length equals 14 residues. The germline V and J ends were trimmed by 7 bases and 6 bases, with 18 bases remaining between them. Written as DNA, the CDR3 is TGTGCCAGCACCCGAGTAAACAGGGACCCTGAAGCTTTCTTT. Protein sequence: CASTRVNRDPEAFF.

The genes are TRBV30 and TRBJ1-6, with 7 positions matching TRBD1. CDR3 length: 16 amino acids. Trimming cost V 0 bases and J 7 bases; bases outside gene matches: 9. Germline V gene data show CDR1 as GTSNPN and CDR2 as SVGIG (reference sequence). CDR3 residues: CAWSVRGAQGNSPLHF. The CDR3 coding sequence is TGTGCCTGGAGTGTCAGGGGGGCGCAGGGAAATTCACCCCTCCACTTT. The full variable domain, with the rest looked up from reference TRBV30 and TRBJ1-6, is SQTIHQWPATLVQPVGSPLSLECTVEGTSNPNLYWYRQAAGRGLQLLFYSVGIGQISSEVPQNLSASRPQDRQFILSSKKLLLSDSGFYLCAWSVRGAQGNSPLHFGNGTRLTVT.

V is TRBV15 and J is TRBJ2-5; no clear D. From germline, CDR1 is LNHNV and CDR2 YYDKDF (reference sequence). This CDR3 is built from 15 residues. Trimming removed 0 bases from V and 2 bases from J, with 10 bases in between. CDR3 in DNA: TGTGCCACCAGCAGAGATCCAGGCAGACAAGAGACCCAGTACTTC. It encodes CATSRDPGRQETQYF.

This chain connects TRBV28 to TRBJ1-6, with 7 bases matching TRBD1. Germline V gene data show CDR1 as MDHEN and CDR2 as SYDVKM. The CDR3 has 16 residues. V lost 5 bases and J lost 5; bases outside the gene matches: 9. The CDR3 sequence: CASSGVPGTDNSPLHF. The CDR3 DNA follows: TGTGCCAGCAGTGGCGTCCCCGGGACAGATAATTCACCCCTCCACTTT. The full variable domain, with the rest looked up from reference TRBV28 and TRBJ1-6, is DVKVTQSSRYLVKRTGEKVFLECVQDMDHENMFWYRQDPGLGLRLIYFSYDVKMKEKGDIPEGYSVSREKKERFSLILESASTNQTSMYLCASSGVPGTDNSPLHFGNGTRLTVT.

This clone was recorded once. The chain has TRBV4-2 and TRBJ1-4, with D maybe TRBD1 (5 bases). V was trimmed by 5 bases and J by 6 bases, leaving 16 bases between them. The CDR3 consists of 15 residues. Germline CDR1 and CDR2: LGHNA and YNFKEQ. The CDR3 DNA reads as TGTGCCAGCAGCGCCTCTAAGGGGCTTCATGAAAAACTGTTTTTT. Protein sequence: CASSASKGLHEKLFF.

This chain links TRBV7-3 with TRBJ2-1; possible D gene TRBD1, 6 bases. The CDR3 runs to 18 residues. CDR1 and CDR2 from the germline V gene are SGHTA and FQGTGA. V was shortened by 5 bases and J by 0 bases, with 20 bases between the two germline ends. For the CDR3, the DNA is TGTGCCAGCAGCCCCCGACCCCGAGGGGGAGCCTCCTACAATGAGCAGTTCTTC. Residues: CASSPRPRGGASYNEQFF.

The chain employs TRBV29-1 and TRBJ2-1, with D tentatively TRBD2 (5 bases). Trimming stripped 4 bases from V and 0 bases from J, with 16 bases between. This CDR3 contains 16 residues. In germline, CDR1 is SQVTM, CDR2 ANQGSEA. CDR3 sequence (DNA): TGCAGCGTTGCCGGCGGGCGGCCGAGCTCCTACAATGAGCAGTTCTTC. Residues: CSVAGGRPSSYNEQFF.

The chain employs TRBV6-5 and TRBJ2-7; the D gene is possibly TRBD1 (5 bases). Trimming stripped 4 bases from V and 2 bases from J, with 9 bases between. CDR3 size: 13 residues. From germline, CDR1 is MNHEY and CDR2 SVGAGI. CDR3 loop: CASSSTGAYEQYF. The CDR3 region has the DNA TGTGCCAGCAGTTCAACAGGTGCCTACGAGCAGTACTTC.

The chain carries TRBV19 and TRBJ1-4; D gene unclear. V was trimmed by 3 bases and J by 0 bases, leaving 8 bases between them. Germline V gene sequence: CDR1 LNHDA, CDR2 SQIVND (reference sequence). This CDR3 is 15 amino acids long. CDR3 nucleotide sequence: TGTGCCAGTAGTATCGCAGTTTCAACTAATGAAAAACTGTTTTTT. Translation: CASSIAVSTNEKLFF. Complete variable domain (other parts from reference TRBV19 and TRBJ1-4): DGGITQSPKYLFRKEGQNVTLSCEQNLNHDAMYWYRQDPGQGLRLIYYSQIVNDFQKGDIAEGYSVSREKKESFPLTVTSAQKNPTAFYLCASSIAVSTNEKLFFGSGTQLSVL.

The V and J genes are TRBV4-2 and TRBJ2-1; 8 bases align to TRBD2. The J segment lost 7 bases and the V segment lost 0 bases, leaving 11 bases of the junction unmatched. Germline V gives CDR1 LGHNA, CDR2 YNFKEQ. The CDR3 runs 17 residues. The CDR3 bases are TGTGCCAGCAGCCAAGATGGGACGGGGGGGAGGAGAAATGAGCAGTTCTTC. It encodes CASSQDGTGGRRNEQFF.

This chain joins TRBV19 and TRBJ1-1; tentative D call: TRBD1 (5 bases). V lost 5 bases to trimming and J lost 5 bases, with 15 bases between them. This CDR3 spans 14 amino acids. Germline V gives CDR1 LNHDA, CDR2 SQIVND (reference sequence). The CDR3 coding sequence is TGTGCCAGTAGTCCTCGGGGGGAATCAACTGAAGCTTTCTTT. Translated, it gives CASSPRGESTEAFF.

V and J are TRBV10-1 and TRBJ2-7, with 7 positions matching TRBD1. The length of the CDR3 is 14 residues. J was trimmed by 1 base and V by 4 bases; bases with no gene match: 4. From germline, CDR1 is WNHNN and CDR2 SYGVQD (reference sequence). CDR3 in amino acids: CASSGRQGSYEQYF. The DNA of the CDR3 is TGCGCCAGCAGTGGTAGACAGGGATCCTACGAGCAGTACTTC.

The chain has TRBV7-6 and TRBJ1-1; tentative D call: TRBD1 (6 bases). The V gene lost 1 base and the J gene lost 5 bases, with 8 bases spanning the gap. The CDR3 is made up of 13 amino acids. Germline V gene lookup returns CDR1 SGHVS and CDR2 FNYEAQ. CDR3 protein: CASSLGGRTEAFF. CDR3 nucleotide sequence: TGTGCCAGCAGCTTAGGGGGGCGGACTGAAGCTTTCTTT.

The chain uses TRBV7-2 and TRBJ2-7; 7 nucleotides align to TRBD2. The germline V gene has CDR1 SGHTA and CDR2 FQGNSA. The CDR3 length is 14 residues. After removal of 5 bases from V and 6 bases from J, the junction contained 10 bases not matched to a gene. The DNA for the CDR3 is TGTGCCAGCAGCGTCCAGGGAGGGGCCCTCGAGCAGTACTTC. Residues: CASSVQGGALEQYF.